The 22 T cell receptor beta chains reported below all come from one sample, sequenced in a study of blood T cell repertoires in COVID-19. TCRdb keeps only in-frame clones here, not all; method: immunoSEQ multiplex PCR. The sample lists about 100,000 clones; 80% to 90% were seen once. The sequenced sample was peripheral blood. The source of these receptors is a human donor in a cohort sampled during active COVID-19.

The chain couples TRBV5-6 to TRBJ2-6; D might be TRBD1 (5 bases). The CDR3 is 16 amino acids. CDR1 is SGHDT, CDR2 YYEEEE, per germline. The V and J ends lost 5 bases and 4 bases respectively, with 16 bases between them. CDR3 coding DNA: TGTGCCAGCAGACGAACAGGTATTTCAGGGGCCAACGTCCTGACTTTC. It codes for CASRRTGISGANVLTF.

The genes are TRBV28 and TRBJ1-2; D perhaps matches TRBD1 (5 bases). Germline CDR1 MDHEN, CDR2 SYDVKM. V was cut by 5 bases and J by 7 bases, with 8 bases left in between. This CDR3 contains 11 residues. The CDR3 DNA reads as TGTGCCAGCAGTACCAGGGCTGGCTACACCTTC. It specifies CASSTRAGYTF.

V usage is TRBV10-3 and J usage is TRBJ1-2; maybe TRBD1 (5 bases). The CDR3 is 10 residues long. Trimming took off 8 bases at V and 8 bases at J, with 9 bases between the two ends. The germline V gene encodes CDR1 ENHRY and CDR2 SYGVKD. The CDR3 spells CAIGGVGYTF. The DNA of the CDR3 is TGTGCCATCGGAGGGGTAGGCTACACCTTC.

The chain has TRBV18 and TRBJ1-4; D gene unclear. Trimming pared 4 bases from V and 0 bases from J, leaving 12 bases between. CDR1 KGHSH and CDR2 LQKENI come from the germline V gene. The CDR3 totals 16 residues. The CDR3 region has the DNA TGTGCCAGCTCACTTTCGCGACACGCAACTAATGAAAAACTGTTTTTT. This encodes CASSLSRHATNEKLFF.

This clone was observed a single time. CDR3 DNA sequence: TGTGCCACCAGCAGAGAGACGGGACAGCCAAAGAAGTACTTC. It encodes CATSRETGQPKKYF. The rearrangement uses TRBV15 and TRBJ2-7; 7 bases align to TRBD1. After removal of 0 bases from V and 11 bases from J, the junction contained 10 bases not matched to a gene. Germline assignment: CDR1 LNHNV and CDR2 YYDKDF (reference sequence). The CDR3 spans 14 residues.

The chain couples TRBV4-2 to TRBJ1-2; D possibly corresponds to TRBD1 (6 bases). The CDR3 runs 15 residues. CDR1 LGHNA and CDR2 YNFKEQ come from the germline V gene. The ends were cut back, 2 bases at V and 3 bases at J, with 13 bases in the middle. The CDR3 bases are TGTGCCAGCAGCCAAACGGGGGGCGCCGACTATGGCTACACCTTC. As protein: CASSQTGGADYGYTF.

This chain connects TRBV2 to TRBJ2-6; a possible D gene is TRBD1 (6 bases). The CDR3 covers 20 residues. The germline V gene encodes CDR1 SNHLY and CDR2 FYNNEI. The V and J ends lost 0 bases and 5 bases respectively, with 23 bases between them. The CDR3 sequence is CASSEAQDSFAPSRANVLTF. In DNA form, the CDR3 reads TGTGCCAGCAGTGAAGCACAGGACAGTTTTGCGCCCTCCCGGGCCAACGTCCTGACTTTC.

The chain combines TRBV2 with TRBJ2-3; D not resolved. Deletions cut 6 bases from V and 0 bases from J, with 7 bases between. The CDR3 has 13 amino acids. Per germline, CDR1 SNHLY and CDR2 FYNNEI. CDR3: CASRRPSTDTQYF. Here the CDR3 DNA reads TGTGCCAGCAGGCGGCCTAGCACAGATACGCAGTATTTT.

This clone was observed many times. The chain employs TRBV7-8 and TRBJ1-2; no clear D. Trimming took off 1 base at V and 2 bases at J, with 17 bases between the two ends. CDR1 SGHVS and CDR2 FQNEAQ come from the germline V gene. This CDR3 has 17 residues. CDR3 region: CASSLVLKPTENYGYTF. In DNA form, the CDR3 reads TGTGCCAGCAGCTTAGTCCTTAAGCCCACTGAGAACTATGGCTACACCTTC.

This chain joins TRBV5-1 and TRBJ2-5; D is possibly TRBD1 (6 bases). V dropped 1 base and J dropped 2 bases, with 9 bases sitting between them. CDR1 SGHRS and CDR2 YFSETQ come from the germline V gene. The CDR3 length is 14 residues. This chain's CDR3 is CASSLMGQQETQYF. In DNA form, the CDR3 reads TGCGCCAGCAGCTTGATGGGACAACAAGAGACCCAGTACTTC.

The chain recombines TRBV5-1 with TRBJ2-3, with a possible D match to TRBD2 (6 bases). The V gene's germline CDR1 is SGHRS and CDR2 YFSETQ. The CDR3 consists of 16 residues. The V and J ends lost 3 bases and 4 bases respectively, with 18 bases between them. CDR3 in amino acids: CASSSGASVGADTQYF. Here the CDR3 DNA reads TGCGCCAGCAGCTCCGGAGCTAGCGTCGGGGCAGATACGCAGTATTTT.

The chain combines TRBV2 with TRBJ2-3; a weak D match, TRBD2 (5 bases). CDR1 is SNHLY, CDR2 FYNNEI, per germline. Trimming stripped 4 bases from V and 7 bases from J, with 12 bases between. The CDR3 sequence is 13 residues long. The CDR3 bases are TGTGCCAGCAGTGTGATGGAGGCATATACGCAGTATTTT. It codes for CASSVMEAYTQYF. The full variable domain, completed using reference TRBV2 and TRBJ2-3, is EPEVTQTPSHQVTQMGQEVILRCVPISNHLYFYWYRQILGQKVEFLVSFYNNEISEKSEIFDDQFSVERPDGSNFTLKIRSTKLEDSAMYFCASSVMEAYTQYFGPGTRLTVL.

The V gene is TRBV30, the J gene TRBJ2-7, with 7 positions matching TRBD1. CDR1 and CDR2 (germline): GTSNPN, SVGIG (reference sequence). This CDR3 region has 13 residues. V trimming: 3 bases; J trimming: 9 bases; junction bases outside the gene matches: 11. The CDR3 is CAWRRDRPFGQYF. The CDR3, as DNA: TGTGCCTGGAGGAGGGACAGACCGTTCGGGCAGTACTTC.

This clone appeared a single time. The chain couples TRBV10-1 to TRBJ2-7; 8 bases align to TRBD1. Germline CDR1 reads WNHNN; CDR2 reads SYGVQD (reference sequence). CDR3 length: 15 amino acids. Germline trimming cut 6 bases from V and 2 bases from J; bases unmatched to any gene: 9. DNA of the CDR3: TGCGCCAGCAGACCTGGCGGGACAGGCCCCTACGAGCAGTACTTC. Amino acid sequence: CASRPGGTGPYEQYF.

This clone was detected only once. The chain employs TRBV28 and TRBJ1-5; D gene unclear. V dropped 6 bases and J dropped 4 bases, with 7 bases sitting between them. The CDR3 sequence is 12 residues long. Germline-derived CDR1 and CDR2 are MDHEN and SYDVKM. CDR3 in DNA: TGTGCCAGCAGGATACAGAATCAGCCCCAGCATTTT. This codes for CASRIQNQPQHF.

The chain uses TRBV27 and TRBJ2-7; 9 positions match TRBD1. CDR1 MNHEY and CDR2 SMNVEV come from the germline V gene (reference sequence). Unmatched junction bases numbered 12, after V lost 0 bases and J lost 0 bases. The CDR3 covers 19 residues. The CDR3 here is CASSLSEPGQGKSSYEQYF. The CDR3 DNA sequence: TGTGCCAGCAGTTTATCGGAGCCTGGACAGGGGAAGAGCTCCTACGAGCAGTACTTC.

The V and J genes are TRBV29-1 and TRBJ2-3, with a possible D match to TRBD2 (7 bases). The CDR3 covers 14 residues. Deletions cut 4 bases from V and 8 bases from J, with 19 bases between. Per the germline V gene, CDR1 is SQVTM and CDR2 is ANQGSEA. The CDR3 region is CSVVFGGRIGTQYF. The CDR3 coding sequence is TGCAGCGTTGTATTCGGGGGGCGGATAGGTACGCAGTATTTT.

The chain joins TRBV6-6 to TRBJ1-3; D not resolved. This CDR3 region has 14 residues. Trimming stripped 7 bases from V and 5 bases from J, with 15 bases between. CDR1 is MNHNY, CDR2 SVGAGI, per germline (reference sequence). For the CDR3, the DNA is TGTGCCAGCAACGGGTTCCCGTCTAGAAACACCATATATTTT. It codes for CASNGFPSRNTIYF.

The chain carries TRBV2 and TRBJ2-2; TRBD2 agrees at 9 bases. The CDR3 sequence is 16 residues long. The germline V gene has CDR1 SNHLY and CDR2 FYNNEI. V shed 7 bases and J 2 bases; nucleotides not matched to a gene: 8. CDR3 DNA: TGTGCCAGCAAGTCGACTAGCGGTTTTAACACCGGGGAGCTGTTTTTT. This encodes CASKSTSGFNTGELFF.

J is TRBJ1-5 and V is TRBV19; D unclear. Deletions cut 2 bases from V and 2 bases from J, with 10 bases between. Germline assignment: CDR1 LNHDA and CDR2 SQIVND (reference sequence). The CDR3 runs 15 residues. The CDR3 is CASSIWQVGNQPQHF. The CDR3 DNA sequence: TGTGCCAGTAGTATATGGCAGGTCGGCAATCAGCCCCAGCATTTT.

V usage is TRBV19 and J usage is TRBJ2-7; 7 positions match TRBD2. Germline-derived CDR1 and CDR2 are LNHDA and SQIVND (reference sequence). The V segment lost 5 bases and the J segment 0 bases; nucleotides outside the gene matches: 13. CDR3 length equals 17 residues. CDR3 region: CASSLTSLSGTSYEQYF. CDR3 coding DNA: TGTGCCAGTAGTCTAACCTCCTTGAGCGGGACCTCCTACGAGCAGTACTTC.

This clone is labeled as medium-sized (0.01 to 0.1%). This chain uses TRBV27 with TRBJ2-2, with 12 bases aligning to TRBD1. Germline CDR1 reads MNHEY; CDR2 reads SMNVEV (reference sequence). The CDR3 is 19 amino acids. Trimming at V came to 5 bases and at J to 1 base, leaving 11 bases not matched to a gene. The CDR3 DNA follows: TGTGCCAGCAGTCCCACCGCGGGACAGGGGGCAGGGAACACCGGGGAGCTGTTTTTT. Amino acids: CASSPTAGQGAGNTGELFF.